This T cell receptor beta chain was captured by sequencing in a study of cytomegalovirus exposure and HLA in healthy donors. Study context: Per a later analysis, the roughly 680 first-cohort and over 90 validation repertoires shared one platform.

Whole-study results and caveats: Diagnosis of cytomegalovirus status made by the classifier reportedly showed high specificity and sensitivity. Overall, some 160 TCR beta chains were annotated as cytomegalovirus-associated.

Here immunoSEQ multiplex PCR was the method, and the copy in TCRdb shows in-frame clones only, minus some. This table holds about 70,000 clones, over 90% found once. CDR1 is SGHRS, CDR2 YFSETQ, per germline. The V end was cut by 0 bases, the J end by 10 bases, with 17 bases between. The CDR3 covers 15 residues. About this clone: No antigen is known for it.

The TCR comes from a man younger than 35 in good health and CMV-seropositive. The rearrangement links TRBV5-1 to TRBJ2-1; D may be TRBD1 (6 bases). Sequencing input: PBMCs. CDR3 bases: TGCGCCAGCAGCTTGGCCGTGGGGGCGGTTCTGGAGCAGTTCTTC. This encodes CASSLAVGAVLEQFF. The entire variable domain, with the rest obtained from reference TRBV5-1 and TRBJ2-1, is as follows: KAGVTQTPRYLIKTRGQQVTLSCSPISGHRSVSWYQQTPGQGLQFLFEYFSETQRNKGNFPGRFSGRQFSNSRSEMNVSTLELGDSALYLCASSLAVGAVLEQFFGPGTRLTVL.